Following are 26 T cell receptor beta chains from one sample sequenced in a study of control samples from healthy donors and cancer patients. The method was immunoSEQ multiplex PCR; TCRdb's version includes in-frame clones alone and lacks a portion of them. The data show under 450,000 clones, around 90% seen once. The sample comprised PBMCs. These receptor sequences come from a man aged 40-50 years with head and neck cancer.

The rearrangement uses TRBV6-6 and TRBJ2-7; D is perhaps TRBD1 (6 bases). CDR1 and CDR2 (germline): MNHNY, SVGAGI (reference sequence). Trimming pared 2 bases from V and 3 bases from J, leaving 8 bases between. The CDR3 sequence is 13 residues long. CDR3 bases: TGTGCCAGCAGTTACGGACAGATCTACGAGCAGTACTTC. Its protein product is CASSYGQIYEQYF.

This clone was seen repeatedly, ten times or more. The same CDR3 also results from other DNA sequences found in this sample. The gene calls are TRBV6-5 and TRBJ1-1; D call uncertain. V was clipped by 5 bases and J by 0 bases, with 7 bases between them. CDR3 length: 13 amino acids. CDR1 is MNHEY, CDR2 SVGAGI, per germline. The CDR3 sequence: CASSNQVNTEAFF. The CDR3, as DNA: TGTGCCAGCAGTAACCAAGTGAACACTGAAGCTTTCTTT.

This sequence joins TRBV28 and TRBJ1-5, with D possibly matching TRBD1 (5 bases). CDR1 is MDHEN, CDR2 SYDVKM, per germline. The CDR3 consists of 13 residues. V was cut by 2 bases and J by 13 bases, with 15 bases left in between. This CDR3 reads CASSLTTGLMQHF. CDR3 nucleotides: TGTGCCAGCAGTTTAACAACGGGACTGATGCAGCATTTT.

The chain couples TRBV29-1 to TRBJ2-7; D might be TRBD1 or TRBD2, each matching 5 bases. The CDR3 has 12 residues. The V end lost 7 bases, the J end lost 3 bases, and 13 bases lay between the germline ends. Germline V gene lookup returns CDR1 SQVTM and CDR2 ANQGSEA. CDR3 nucleotide sequence: TGCAGCGCAGCCCGAGGGGACTACGAGCAGTACTTC. This gives the protein CSAARGDYEQYF.

This chain links TRBV10-3 with TRBJ2-3; D is possibly TRBD2 (5 bases). CDR3 size: 15 residues. Germline V CDR1 and CDR2: ENHRY, SYGVKD. V lost 0 bases and J lost 8, with 15 bases in between. The DNA for the CDR3 is TGTGCCATCAGTGAGTCAATTGGAGGAACGATTACGCAGTATTTT. Amino acids: CAISESIGGTITQYF.

This clone was counted a single time. The V gene is TRBV30, the J gene TRBJ1-2; 9 bases agree with TRBD1. CDR1 and CDR2 from the germline V gene are GTSNPN and SVGIG (reference sequence). The CDR3 consists of 14 residues. The junction had 3 bases not matched to a gene; V was cut back by 2 bases and J by 2 bases. The CDR3 region is CAWSRGTGNYGYTF. DNA of the CDR3: TGTGCCTGGAGTAGAGGGACAGGGAACTATGGCTACACCTTC.

V is TRBV6-5 and J is TRBJ2-7, with 8 bases matching TRBD2. The CDR3 is 15 residues long. With V trimmed by 6 bases and J by 4 bases, 11 bases remained unmatched. Germline CDR1 reads MNHEY; CDR2 reads SVGAGI. The CDR3 bases are TGTGCCAGCAGACCCAGACTAGCGCGAGAATACGAGCAGTACTTC. Protein: CASRPRLAREYEQYF.

The chain is built from TRBV28 and TRBJ1-4; D gene ambiguous. Germline values: CDR1 MDHEN, CDR2 SYDVKM. The CDR3 is 15 amino acids. The V end was cut by 3 bases, the J end by 4 bases, with 12 bases between. CDR3 nucleotide sequence: TGTGCCAGCAGTTTTATGGCTAGGCGTAATGAAAAACTGTTTTTT. This codes for CASSFMARRNEKLFF.

The genes are TRBV6-2 or TRBV6-3 and TRBJ1-6; D unresolved. CDR1 is MNHEY and CDR2 is SVGEGT in the germline V gene. The CDR3 spans 16 residues. With 2 bases removed from V and 7 bases from J, the gap between germline ends came to 15 bases. The CDR3 bases are TGTGCCAGCAGTTACACGGCCGGAATGGGGAATTCACCCCTCCACTTT. This codes for CASSYTAGMGNSPLHF.

This clone was seen only a few times. The chain recombines TRBV6-2 or TRBV6-3 with TRBJ2-2; 9 bases are shared with TRBD1. The CDR3 totals 19 residues. Germline V gene sequence: CDR1 MNHEY, CDR2 SVGEGT. V dropped 4 bases and J dropped 2; count of bases not matched to a gene: 14. For the CDR3, the DNA is TGTGCCAGCAGTTCCCGGGACAGGGAAGGGCGATTCAACACCGGGGAGCTGTTTTTT. Translating it yields CASSSRDREGRFNTGELFF.

The chain couples TRBV18 to TRBJ1-2, with 7 positions matching TRBD1. The CDR3 extends over 14 amino acids. Germline V lookup: CDR1 KGHSH, CDR2 LQKENI. The V segment lost 2 bases and the J segment 10 bases; nucleotides outside the gene matches: 10. In nucleotides, the CDR3 is TGTGCCAGCTCACCAGTTGGGCAGGGGGAGACCTACACCTTC. Translation gives CASSPVGQGETYTF.

J is TRBJ2-5 and V is TRBV5-6; D may be TRBD1 (6 bases). The CDR3 runs to 17 residues. V lost 1 base and J 0 bases, leaving 16 bases between the germline ends. The germline CDR1 and CDR2 sequences are SGHDT and YYEEEE. The CDR3 DNA reads as TGTGCCAGCAGCTTGACCTTCCGGGACAAGAACCAAGAGACCCAGTACTTC. It is translated as CASSLTFRDKNQETQYF.

The chain combines TRBV7-2 with TRBJ1-1, with D perhaps TRBD1 (5 bases). The germline V and J ends were trimmed by 0 bases and 7 bases, with 18 bases remaining between them. Germline V gene sequence: CDR1 SGHTA, CDR2 FQGNSA. This CDR3 has 16 residues. DNA for the CDR3: TGTGCCAGCAGCTTAGCGCTAATTGGACAAAAGTATGAAGCTTTCTTT. Encoded protein: CASSLALIGQKYEAFF.

This clone was seen only once. The V call is TRBV4-1, the J call TRBJ1-3; D might be TRBD1 (6 bases). Trimming pared 2 bases from V and 0 bases from J, leaving 20 bases between. Germline V gene data show CDR1 as MGHRA and CDR2 as YSYEKL. The CDR3 is made up of 19 amino acids. The CDR3 sequence: CASSQRGGRNGGSGNTIYF. The CDR3 region has the DNA TGCGCCAGCAGCCAAAGGGGGGGGCGGAACGGCGGCTCTGGAAACACCATATATTTT.

The chain carries TRBV25-1 and TRBJ2-7; D gene uncertain. The CDR3 runs 15 residues. V lost 3 bases and J 1 base, leaving 13 bases between the germline ends. Germline CDR1 reads MGHDK; CDR2 reads SYGVNS. CDR3 residues: CASSDRFASSYEQYF. CDR3 DNA sequence: TGTGCCAGCAGTGATAGATTCGCGAGTTCCTACGAGCAGTACTTC.

The chain carries TRBV28 and TRBJ2-2, with D possibly being TRBD1 or TRBD2 (5 bases each). The V gene lost 2 bases and the J gene lost 0 bases, with 16 bases spanning the gap. Germline V CDR1 and CDR2: MDHEN, SYDVKM. This CDR3 is built from 18 residues. The CDR3 DNA is TGTGCCAGCAGTTTAACCGGGACGGCAAATTCGAACACCGGGGAGCTGTTTTTT. This sequence encodes CASSLTGTANSNTGELFF.

This chain connects TRBV10-3 to TRBJ2-7; no reliable D call. CDR1 is ENHRY and CDR2 is SYGVKD in the germline V gene. V lost 11 bases and J lost 2, with 13 bases in between. This CDR3 has 12 amino acids. The CDR3 loop is CAAGQETYEQYF. CDR3 sequence (DNA): TGTGCCGCCGGGCAGGAAACCTACGAGCAGTACTTC.

CDR3 protein: CASSYSRGETQYF. The CDR3 coding sequence is TGTGCCAGCAGTTACTCGCGGGGAGAGACCCAGTACTTC. The chain is built from TRBV6-2 or TRBV6-3 and TRBJ2-5, with D maybe TRBD2 (6 bases). CDR1 is MNHEY and CDR2 is SVGEGT in the germline V gene. The CDR3 is 13 amino acids. Deletions cut 0 bases from V and 4 bases from J, with 6 bases between.

As DNA, the CDR3 is TGTGCCAGCAGCTTTTCCGGTCTGGGCACTGAAGCTTTCTTT. As protein: CASSFSGLGTEAFF. The chain joins TRBV11-2 to TRBJ1-1; D is unresolved. The CDR3 extends over 14 amino acids. Looked up from germline, CDR1 is SGHAT and CDR2 is FQNNGV. Trimming pared 3 bases from V and 4 bases from J, leaving 12 bases between.

This sequence joins TRBV18 and TRBJ2-1, with 9 bases identical to TRBD2. Looked up from germline, CDR1 is KGHSH and CDR2 is LQKENI. Trimming at V came to 3 bases and at J to 9 bases, leaving 15 bases not matched to a gene. This CDR3 is built from 17 residues. The CDR3 is CASSPSLAGALYGEQFF. Written as DNA, the CDR3 is TGTGCCAGCTCACCTTCCTTAGCGGGGGCGCTCTACGGTGAGCAGTTCTTC. The whole variable domain, remainder taken from reference TRBV18 and TRBJ2-1, is NAGVMQNPRHLVRRRGQEARLRCSPMKGHSHVYWYRQLPEEGLKFMVYLQKENIIDESGMPKERFSAEFPKEGPSILRIQQVVRGDSAAYFCASSPSLAGALYGEQFFGPGTRLTVL.

V is TRBV4-2 and J is TRBJ2-5; 8 nucleotides match TRBD2. The ends lost 8 bases at V and 1 base at J; junction bases unmatched: 6. Germline lookup yields CDR1 LGHNA and CDR2 YNFKEQ. The CDR3 is made up of 14 amino acids. As DNA, the CDR3 is TGTGCCAGCGCGGGGGGAGGCCGCCAAGAGACCCAGTACTTC. It yields the protein CASAGGGRQETQYF.

The rearrangement joins TRBV5-1 to TRBJ1-1, with TRBD1 identical over 7 bases. The CDR3 spans 16 residues. Germline V gives CDR1 SGHRS, CDR2 YFSETQ. With V trimmed by 5 bases and J by 1 base, 11 bases remained unmatched. CDR3 in DNA: TGCGCCAGCAGTATTGTAGGACAGGCCGCGAACACTGAAGCTTTCTTT. Encoded protein: CASSIVGQAANTEAFF.

This clone was detected only once. This rearrangement joins TRBV5-1 to TRBJ2-5; weak D call: TRBD2 (7 bases). The germline V and J ends were trimmed by 0 bases and 6 bases, with 15 bases remaining between them. Germline V gives CDR1 SGHRS, CDR2 YFSETQ. The CDR3 is made up of 15 amino acids. The CDR3 is CASSLEGGSSKTQYF. The CDR3 nucleotides are TGCGCCAGCAGCTTGGAGGGGGGGAGTTCGAAGACCCAGTACTTC.

The V and J genes are TRBV6-5 and TRBJ1-2; D perhaps matches TRBD1 (5 bases). V was cut by 6 bases and J by 4 bases, with 18 bases left in between. The germline gives CDR1 MNHEY, CDR2 SVGAGI. The CDR3 runs 15 residues. CDR3 loop: CASRQAQGRFYGYTF. The CDR3 DNA follows: TGTGCCAGCAGACAAGCTCAGGGTCGGTTCTATGGCTACACCTTC.

The table lists this clone with a few counts. The chain couples TRBV29-1 to TRBJ2-7; D is unresolved. This CDR3 comprises 10 residues. V was clipped by 5 bases and J by 6 bases, with 8 bases between them. Germline values: CDR1 SQVTM, CDR2 ANQGSEA. DNA for the CDR3: TGCAGCGTTCACAGTGGCGAGCAGTACTTC. Protein: CSVHSGEQYF.

The gene calls are TRBV9 and TRBJ1-3; 9 bases agree with TRBD1. Germline lookup yields CDR1 SGDLS and CDR2 YYNGEE. With V trimmed by 0 bases and J by 2 bases, 6 bases remained unmatched. The length of the CDR3 is 17 residues. CDR3: CASSVATGDRAGNTIYF. The DNA for the CDR3 is TGTGCCAGCAGCGTAGCTACGGGGGACAGGGCTGGAAACACCATATATTTT.